This note documents a single T cell receptor beta chain sequence. The target antigen is unknown. The sample belongs to a study of cytomegalovirus exposure and HLA in healthy donors. Whole-study findings and limits: Most TCR sequences were uncommon, yet certain public TCRs appeared in many donors. On later analysis, the bulk of CMV-associated TCR beta chains appeared to be HLA-restricted.

PCR involved 60 Vbeta and 13 Jbeta primers. The protocol was immunoSEQ multiplex PCR, while the TCRdb copy is restricted to in-frame clones and leaves out a portion. The sample includes about 83,000 clones, roughly 76% of them seen just once. From germline, CDR1 is MNHNY and CDR2 SVGAGI (reference sequence). The length of the CDR3 is 14 residues. The V and J ends lost 2 bases and 3 bases respectively, with 11 bases between them. This TCR was sampled from a woman in her twenties or thirties in good health and CMV-seronegative. J is TRBJ2-7 and V is TRBV6-6, with D possibly matching TRBD2 (5 bases). Specimen: PBMCs. The CDR3 DNA is TGTGCCAGCAGTTACGAGGCCGGGATCTACGAGCAGTACTTC. This gives the protein CASSYEAGIYEQYF.